The T cell receptor beta chain described here comes from a study of OX40 agonist ivuxolimab in advanced cancers. The repertoire was sequenced with immunoSEQ multiplex PCR; TCRdb's copy has only in-frame clones and lacks some. Here the sample spans tens of thousands of clones, roughly nine tenths being singletons. This clone has only one observation. The receptor comes from an adult with an advanced solid tumor such as melanoma, head and neck, liver or kidney cancer. The sequences come from CD4+ or CD8+ T cells sorted from blood, collected in a trial of the OX40 agonist ivuxolimab.

The CDR3 reads CASSSDSLTYEQYF. In nucleotides, the CDR3 is TGTGCCAGCAGCTCTGACAGTCTAACCTACGAGCAGTACTTC. This sequence joins TRBV7-3 and TRBJ2-7, with TRBD1 as a possible D gene (5 bases). The CDR3 spans 14 residues. CDR1 and CDR2 from the germline V gene are SGHTA and FQGTGA. V gave up 4 bases and J gave up 2 bases, with 12 bases separating them.